A single sample is the source of the 15 T cell receptor beta chains below, sequenced in a study of blood T cell repertoires in COVID-19 (dated by TCRdb to about 2020). The library was made by the immunoSEQ multiplex PCR assay. The clones in this table, taken by TCRdb from immuneACCESS, are in-frame only. Not every clone is retained; where verified, under half of the shortfall comes from an unresolved V gene, and the cause of the rest is unknown. The sample table holds a few hundred thousand clones, of which less than 90% were seen once. Together, the top ten hold 6.5% to 9.5% of the sample. The specimen sequenced was PBMCs or T cells enriched from blood (not recorded which). The receptors were sampled from a woman aged 60-70 years who had recovered from COVID-19.

This chain's CDR3 is CATSEGGGADTQYF. DNA for the CDR3: TGTGCCACCAGTGAAGGCGGGGGGGCAGATACGCAGTATTTT. This chain uses TRBV24-1 with TRBJ2-3, with 9 bases fitting TRBD2. Per germline, CDR1 KGHDR and CDR2 SFDVKD. Trimming took 4 bases from V and 4 from J; bases not matched to a gene: 2. The CDR3 extends over 14 amino acids.

This chain joins TRBV5-1 and TRBJ2-2; a weak D match, TRBD1 (5 bases). This CDR3 is 14 amino acids long. The germline V gene encodes CDR1 SGHRS and CDR2 YFSETQ. The V gene lost 6 bases and the J gene lost 5 bases, with 14 bases spanning the gap. CDR3 DNA: TGCGCCAGCACGCCCCAGGGTTTTACCGGGGAGCTGTTTTTT. It specifies CASTPQGFTGELFF.

This chain links TRBV6-4 with TRBJ1-5, with D perhaps TRBD1 (6 bases). CDR1 is MRHNA, CDR2 SNTAGT, per germline. The length of the CDR3 is 12 residues. V shed 6 bases and J shed 7 bases, with 10 bases lying between them. The CDR3 sequence: CASSTGKQPQHF. DNA of the CDR3: TGTGCCAGCAGCACAGGGAAGCAGCCCCAGCATTTT.

The chain employs TRBV24-1 and TRBJ1-4; TRBD1 aligns across 10 bases. Unmatched junction bases numbered 7, after V lost 2 bases and J lost 8 bases. The CDR3 consists of 16 residues. Germline V gene data show CDR1 as KGHDR and CDR2 as SFDVKD. The CDR3 loop reads CATSDSWDRGREKLFF. The CDR3 DNA reads TGTGCCACCAGTGATTCGTGGGACAGGGGACGGGAAAAACTGTTTTTT.

The gene calls are TRBV27 and TRBJ2-1, with D tentatively TRBD2 (5 bases). V lost 5 bases, J lost 7 bases, and 15 bases lay in between. Germline V lookup: CDR1 MNHEY, CDR2 SMNVEV (reference sequence). The CDR3 covers 14 residues. CDR3 in DNA: TGTGCCAGCAGTCCCTCGGGGAGCCCGAATGAGCAGTTCTTC. It translates to CASSPSGSPNEQFF.

The chain links TRBV15 to TRBJ1-3, with D maybe TRBD1 (6 bases). There are 17 residues in the CDR3. Looked up from germline, CDR1 is LNHNV and CDR2 is YYDKDF (reference sequence). The V gene lost 0 bases and the J gene lost 0 bases, with 12 bases spanning the gap. CDR3 residues: CATSREGTSASGNTIYF. The CDR3 nucleotides are TGTGCCACCAGCAGAGAGGGGACATCGGCCTCTGGAAACACCATATATTTT.

The chain recombines TRBV10-3 with TRBJ2-5; TRBD2 aligns across 11 bases. Germline values: CDR1 ENHRY, CDR2 SYGVKD. The CDR3 has 12 amino acids. V was pared by 6 bases and J by 10 bases, with 4 bases of the junction left unmatched. CDR3 residues: CAIRQTSGVQYF. CDR3 bases: TGTGCCATCAGGCAGACTAGCGGGGTCCAGTACTTC.

V usage is TRBV5-1 and J usage is TRBJ2-2; unclear D gene. The CDR3 is 14 amino acids. Germline values: CDR1 SGHRS, CDR2 YFSETQ. Trimming took 0 bases from V and 8 from J, leaving 11 bases between them. The CDR3 reads CASSLEPAVGELFF. Written as DNA, the CDR3 is TGCGCCAGCAGCTTGGAGCCGGCGGTGGGGGAGCTGTTTTTT.

This rearrangement joins TRBV2 to TRBJ1-5, with D perhaps matching TRBD1 (6 bases). With 3 bases removed from V and 0 bases from J, the gap between germline ends came to 9 bases. This CDR3 region has 15 residues. Germline CDR1 reads SNHLY; CDR2 reads FYNNEI. CDR3 sequence reads: CASSEGASSNQPQHF. The CDR3 DNA follows: TGTGCCAGCAGTGAGGGGGCTTCTAGCAATCAGCCCCAGCATTTT.

The CDR3 region is CASSERRGSDTQYF. CDR3 nucleotide sequence: TGTGCCAGCAGTGAAAGGCGGGGAAGTGATACGCAGTATTTT. The V and J genes are TRBV6-1 and TRBJ2-3, with a possible D match to TRBD2 (6 bases). This CDR3 has 14 amino acids. V shed 2 bases and J shed 6 bases, with 12 bases lying between them. Germline V gene data show CDR1 as MNHNS and CDR2 as SASEGT.

This clone was detected once. The junction departs from germline at one end; a sequencing error may be responsible. The rearrangement joins TRBV7-7 to TRBJ2-2; TRBD1 agrees at 7 bases. The germline V gene has CDR1 SSHAT and CDR2 FNYEAQ (reference sequence). This CDR3 has 15 residues. The CDR3 region has the DNA TGTGCCAGCAGCTTAACACAGGGGAACGCCGGGGAGCTGTTTTTT. Protein sequence: CASSLTQGNAGELFF.

The chain links TRBV10-3 to TRBJ1-3; 7 bases are shared with TRBD1. The CDR3 totals 15 residues. Germline loops: CDR1 ENHRY, CDR2 SYGVKD. The V gene end was trimmed by 6 bases and the J gene end by 0 bases; junction bases not matched to a gene: 5. The CDR3 reads CAIRGTASSGNTIYF. The CDR3 DNA is TGTGCCATCAGGGGGACAGCCAGCTCTGGAAACACCATATATTTT.

J is TRBJ1-1 and V is TRBV30, with D possibly being TRBD1 (6 bases). Deletions cut 0 bases from V and 0 bases from J, with 8 bases between. CDR1 and CDR2 from the germline V gene are GTSNPN and SVGIG (reference sequence). This CDR3 is built from 14 residues. The DNA for the CDR3 is TGTGCCTGGAGTGTCGGGACATTGAACACTGAAGCTTTCTTT. It is translated as CAWSVGTLNTEAFF.

This clone was detected only once. The chain uses TRBV15 and TRBJ2-1; TRBD2 matches 7 bases. This CDR3 contains 13 residues. Per germline, CDR1 LNHNV and CDR2 YYDKDF (reference sequence). With 7 bases clipped from V and 5 bases from J, the junction kept 5 bases outside the gene matches. CDR3: CATTGTIHNEQFF. CDR3 DNA: TGTGCCACCACCGGGACTATACACAATGAGCAGTTCTTC.

The J gene is TRBJ2-7, the V gene TRBV3-1 (or the pseudogene TRBV3-2); 7 bases line up with TRBD1. In germline, CDR1 is LGHDT, CDR2 YNNKEL (reference sequence). The CDR3 is made up of 13 amino acids. The ends lost 6 bases at V and 1 base at J; junction bases unmatched: 3. The CDR3 region has the DNA TGTGCCAGCAGTCCGGGACAGTCCTACGAGCAGTACTTC. It yields the protein CASSPGQSYEQYF.